The present entry profiles one T cell receptor (beta chain) with its context. The data are from a study of blood T cell repertoires in COVID-19. Whole-study context: Researchers got acute and convalescent COVID-19 samples from the United States, Italy and Spain.

Under the authors' procedure: Estimation of nucleated cell counts was performed using reference gene primer amplification. TCRdb's copy holds only in-frame clones and misses some; the assay was immunoSEQ multiplex PCR. V and J calls plus clone size are reproduced from that table; the DNA served to infer D and trimming. This table has over 75,000 clones, about four fifths appearing once. This receptor was taken from a woman older than 75 with acute or convalescent COVID-19. Sequenced input: peripheral blood.

CDR3 loop: CASSQENQDSYEQYF. The CDR3 coding sequence is TGTGCCAGCAGCCAAGAAAACCAGGACTCCTACGAGCAGTACTTC. The chain carries TRBV14 and TRBJ2-7; D ambiguous. V was shortened by 0 bases and J by 0 bases, with 9 bases between the two germline ends. Germline lookup yields CDR1 SGHDN and CDR2 FVKESK. The CDR3 covers 15 residues.